This T cell receptor beta chain emerged from a study of T-cell reconstitution after alpha-beta-depleted transplantation in children. Study-level results: At the one-year point after transplant, T-cell counts and TCRbeta diversity were found to come mostly from T cells that had been newly produced. Some patients' high day-60 TCRbeta diversity was traced to surviving recipient T cells and thymic progenitors. Several hundred expanded graft clones reportedly gave rise to the alpha-beta T cells present about two months after transplant.

Unique molecular identifiers were built into the TCRbeta library. TCRdb called the PCR reads again in MiXCR, with one record for every CDR3 protein. The sample lists about 900,000 distinct CDR3 sequences, about 29% occurring once. For this clonotype: Antigen unknown.

The starting material was PBMCs, mostly from graft donor cells, obtained 360 days after TCRalphabeta/CD19-depleted stem cell transplant. This TCR was recovered from a boy younger than two who had a stem cell transplant for SCID, so the T cells may come from the graft donor.

This chain's CDR3 is CASSFRGGPLHF. In DNA form, the CDR3 reads TGTGCCAGCAGCTTCAGAGGTGGTCCCCTCCACTTT. The chain employs TRBV5-6 and TRBJ1-6, with D uncertain. Deletions cut 2 bases from V and 13 bases from J, with 10 bases between. Looked up from germline, CDR1 is SGHDT and CDR2 is YYEEEE. CDR3 length equals 12 residues.